This is a list of T cell receptor beta chains from one sample in a study of T-cell memory formation after mild COVID-19. Using its own MiXCR run on the 5' RACE reads, TCRdb lists one record per CDR3 protein. In the table there are hundreds of thousands of distinct CDR3 sequences, around 15% of which are singletons. Sequencing used PBMCs or a T cell subset sorted from them (not recorded which). Receptors originate from a man between 18 and 29 years old who had mild COVID-19 (a few samples of this study predate the infection). Cell type and time point are not known. The CDR3 runs from the conserved cysteine through the conserved F or W. A D gene is named only where the DNA matches it firmly. Not all rows give a size; the values are once, few, many and, for expanded clones, a class.

TRBV12-3/TRBV12-4	TRBD1	NA	TRBJ1-1	CASSLIGGSNTEAFF	TGTGCCAGCAGTTTGATAGGGGGCTCGAACACTGAAGCTTTCTTT
TRBV2	NA	few	TRBJ1-6	CASSGGGRNSPLHF	TGTGCCAGCAGTGGCGGGGGCCGTAATTCACCCCTCCACTTT
TRBV12-3/TRBV12-4	NA	few	TRBJ2-1	CASSPDGRGEQFF	TGTGCCAGCAGTCCCGACGGCCGTGGGGAGCAGTTCTTC
TRBV7-8	TRBD2	NA	TRBJ2-3	CASSSGTSGGKTQYF	TGTGCCAGCAGCTCCGGGACTAGCGGGGGGAAGACGCAGTATTTT
TRBV20-1	TRBD2	NA	TRBJ2-5	CSASPSGETQYF	TGCAGTGCTAGCCCTAGCGGGGAGACCCAGTACTTC
TRBV18	NA	NA	TRBJ2-7	CASSPYPGEQYF	TGTGCCAGCTCACCATACCCGGGCGAGCAGTACTTC
TRBV24-1	TRBD2	few	TRBJ2-3	CATSGTSGGTDTQYF	TGTGCCACCAGTGGTACTAGCGGAGGAACAGATACGCAGTATTTT
TRBV7-9	NA	few	TRBJ2-4	CASSLAGTQNIQYF	TGTGCCAGCAGCTTAGCTGGCACTCAAAACATTCAGTACTTC
TRBV12-3/TRBV12-4	NA	NA	TRBJ2-7	CASSFGITRRTYEQYF	TGTGCCAGCAGTTTCGGGATCACACGGAGAACCTACGAGCAGTACTTC
TRBV5-5	TRBD1	NA	TRBJ1-5	CASSPDRANSNQPQHF	TGTGCCAGCAGCCCTGACAGGGCGAATAGCAATCAGCCCCAGCATTTT
TRBV5-1	NA	few	TRBJ2-3	CASRVRGQSSTDTQYF	TGCGCCAGCAGGGTCCGGGGCCAGTCTAGCACAGATACGCAGTATTTT